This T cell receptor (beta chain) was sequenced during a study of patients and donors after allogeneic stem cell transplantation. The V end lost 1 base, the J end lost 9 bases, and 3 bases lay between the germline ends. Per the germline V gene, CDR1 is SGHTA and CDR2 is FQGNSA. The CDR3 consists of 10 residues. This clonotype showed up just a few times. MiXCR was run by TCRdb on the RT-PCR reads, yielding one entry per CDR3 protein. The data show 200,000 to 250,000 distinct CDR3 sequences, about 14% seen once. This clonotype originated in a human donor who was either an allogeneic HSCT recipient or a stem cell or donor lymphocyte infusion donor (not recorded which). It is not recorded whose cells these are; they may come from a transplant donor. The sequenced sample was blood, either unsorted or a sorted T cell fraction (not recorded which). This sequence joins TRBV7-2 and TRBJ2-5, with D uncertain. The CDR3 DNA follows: TGTGCCAGCAGCTTAGGGGCCCAGTACTTC. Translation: CASSLGAQYF. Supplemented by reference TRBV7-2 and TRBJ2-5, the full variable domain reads GAGVSQSPSNKVTEKGKDVELRCDPISGHTALYWYRQSLGQGLEFLIYFQGNSAPDKSGLPSDRFSAERTGGSVSTLTIQRTQQEDSAVYLCASSLGAQYFGPGTRLLVL.